The 6 T cell receptor beta chains below were found in one sample sequenced in a study of T cells after yellow fever vaccination. TCRdb processed the 5' RACE reads anew with MiXCR; each CDR3 protein has one entry. The data show hundreds of thousands of distinct CDR3 sequences, with approximately 8% seen just once and roughly a sixth held by the top ten. The sample here was PBMCs, taken around 45 days after the first yellow fever vaccination. All receptors derive from a man aged 18 to 30 who received the YFV17D yellow fever vaccine.

The V gene is TRBV5-6, the J gene TRBJ2-1; 8 bases are shared with TRBD2. Germline CDR1 reads SGHDT; CDR2 reads YYEEEE. The CDR3 sequence is 14 residues long. The V segment lost 4 bases and the J segment 6 bases; nucleotides outside the gene matches: 6. The CDR3 DNA reads as TGTGCCAGCAGCGGGACTAGTTCGTTCAATGAGCAGTTCTTC. Residues: CASSGTSSFNEQFF.

This chain connects TRBV6-2 or TRBV6-3 to TRBJ2-7; no reliable D call. This CDR3 spans 13 amino acids. Trimming left V 2 bases short and J 2 bases short, with 7 bases between. The germline V gene encodes CDR1 MNHEY and CDR2 SVGEGT. Here the CDR3 reads CASSYREPYEQYF. As DNA, the CDR3 is TGTGCCAGCAGTTACCGAGAGCCCTACGAGCAGTACTTC.

The chain uses TRBV10-3 and TRBJ1-2, with 11 bases identical to TRBD1. J was trimmed by 7 bases and V by 4 bases; bases with no gene match: 11. CDR3 size: 16 residues. The germline gives CDR1 ENHRY, CDR2 SYGVKD. The CDR3 bases are TGTGCCATCAGTGGTAGCCCCCGGGACAGGGGGACTGGCTACACCTTC. Translation gives CAISGSPRDRGTGYTF.

The chain joins TRBV19 to TRBJ2-7; D remains unclear. The CDR3 runs 13 residues. V was clipped by 4 bases and J by 2 bases, with 9 bases between them. Germline-derived CDR1 and CDR2 are LNHDA and SQIVND (reference sequence). The CDR3 nucleotides are TGTGCCAGTAGTACTGCAGGTACCTACGAGCAGTACTTC. Its translation is CASSTAGTYEQYF.

This chain links TRBV5-5 with TRBJ1-2, with 7 bases lining up with TRBD1. This CDR3 is 15 amino acids long. J was trimmed by 2 bases and V by 0 bases; bases with no gene match: 4. The germline gives CDR1 SGHKS, CDR2 YYEKEE (reference sequence). The CDR3 DNA is TGTGCCAGCAGCTTGGCCCCACAGGGGAACTATGGCTACACCTTC. This codes for CASSLAPQGNYGYTF.

The CDR3 coding sequence is TGCAGTGCTAGAGAGGGAAAAGGGAGGTCCGAGCAGTACGTC. Encoded protein: CSAREGKGRSEQYV. The chain couples TRBV20-1 to TRBJ2-7, with a tentative D call TRBD2 (6 bases). Germline loops: CDR1 DFQATT, CDR2 SNEGSKA (reference sequence). The CDR3 runs to 14 residues. Trimming shortened V by 0 bases and J by 6 bases, and 15 bases separated the two germline ends.